This passage covers 5 T cell receptor beta chains from one sample sequenced in a study of cytomegalovirus exposure and HLA in healthy donors. The primer mix had 60 Vbeta and 13 Jbeta primers. Produced via immunoSEQ multiplex PCR; TCRdb's table is partial and in-frame only. The sample shows approximately 140,000 clones, more than 70% of them seen only once. Sequencing was carried out using PBMCs. Every receptor here comes from a woman between 45 and 65 years old in good health and CMV-seronegative.

This chain uses TRBV2 with TRBJ1-6, with D possibly matching TRBD1 (6 bases). V shed 6 bases and J shed 5 bases, with 17 bases lying between them. The CDR3 contains 16 residues. Germline values: CDR1 SNHLY, CDR2 FYNNEI. Here the CDR3 reads CASRVLGNRDNSPLHF. The CDR3 DNA reads TGTGCCAGCAGGGTGTTGGGAAACAGGGATAATTCACCCCTCCACTTT.

This sequence joins TRBV18 and TRBJ1-1; TRBD1 aligns across 8 bases. Looked up from germline, CDR1 is KGHSH and CDR2 is LQKENI. CDR3 length: 16 residues. Unmatched junction bases numbered 7, after V lost 3 bases and J lost 1 base. CDR3 amino acids: CASSPVTTGGNTEAFF. The CDR3 DNA reads TGTGCCAGCTCACCGGTCACTACAGGGGGGAACACTGAAGCTTTCTTT. Based on the CDR3 plus reference TRBV18 and TRBJ1-1, the full variable domain is NAGVMQNPRHLVRRRGQEARLRCSPMKGHSHVYWYRQLPEEGLKFMVYLQKENIIDESGMPKERFSAEFPKEGPSILRIQQVVRGDSAAYFCASSPVTTGGNTEAFFGQGTRLTVV.

V and J are TRBV2 and TRBJ1-6; the D gene is possibly TRBD1 (5 bases). V lost 8 bases and J 0 bases, leaving 5 bases between the germline ends. CDR1 and CDR2 from the germline V gene are SNHLY and FYNNEI. The CDR3 runs to 13 residues. In DNA, the CDR3 is TGTGCCAGCCAGGGCTCCTATAATTCACCCCTCCACTTT. Its translation: CASQGSYNSPLHF. Variable domain in full (rest from reference TRBV2 and TRBJ1-6): EPEVTQTPSHQVTQMGQEVILRCVPISNHLYFYWYRQILGQKVEFLVSFYNNEISEKSEIFDDQFSVERPDGSNFTLKIRSTKLEDSAMYFCASQGSYNSPLHFGNGTRLTVT.

In this sample, this clone turned up a few times. The chain joins TRBV19 to TRBJ1-1; D might be TRBD1 (6 bases). The CDR3 extends over 13 amino acids. Germline-derived CDR1 and CDR2 are LNHDA and SQIVND (reference sequence). Deletions cut 11 bases from V and 4 bases from J, with 17 bases between. For the CDR3, the DNA is TGTGCCCGTCAGTACAGGGTGGTCACTGAAGCTTTCTTT. This codes for CARQYRVVTEAFF.

The gene calls are TRBV4-2 and TRBJ2-7; D is possibly TRBD1 (5 bases). Deletions cut 1 base from V and 0 bases from J, with 10 bases between. Germline V gives CDR1 LGHNA, CDR2 YNFKEQ. The CDR3 contains 15 residues. Here the CDR3 reads CASSQVEQGSYEQYF. The CDR3 DNA reads TGTGCCAGCAGCCAAGTAGAGCAGGGCTCCTACGAGCAGTACTTC.